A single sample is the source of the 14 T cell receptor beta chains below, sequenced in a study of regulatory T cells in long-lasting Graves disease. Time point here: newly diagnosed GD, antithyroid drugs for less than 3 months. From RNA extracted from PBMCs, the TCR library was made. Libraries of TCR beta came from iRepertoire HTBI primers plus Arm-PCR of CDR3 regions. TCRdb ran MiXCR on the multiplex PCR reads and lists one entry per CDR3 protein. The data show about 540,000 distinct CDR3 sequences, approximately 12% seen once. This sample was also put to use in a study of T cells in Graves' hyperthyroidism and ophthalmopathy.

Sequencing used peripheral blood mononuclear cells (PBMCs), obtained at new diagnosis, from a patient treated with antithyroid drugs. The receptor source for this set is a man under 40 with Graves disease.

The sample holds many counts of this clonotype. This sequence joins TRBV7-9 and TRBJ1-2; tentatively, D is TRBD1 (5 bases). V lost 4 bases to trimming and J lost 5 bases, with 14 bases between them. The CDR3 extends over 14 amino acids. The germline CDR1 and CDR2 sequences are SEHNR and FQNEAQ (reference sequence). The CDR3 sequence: CASSSHDSIYGYTF. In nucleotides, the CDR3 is TGTGCCAGCAGCTCCCACGACAGCATTTATGGCTACACCTTC. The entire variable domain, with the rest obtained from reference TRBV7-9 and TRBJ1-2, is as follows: DTGVSQNPRHKITKRGQNVTFRCDPISEHNRLYWYRQTLGQGPEFLTYFQNEAQLEKSRLLSDRFSAERPKGSFSTLEIQRTEQGDSAMYLCASSSHDSIYGYTFGSGTRLTVV.

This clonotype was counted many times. The CDR3 protein is CNQPSKGGETQYF. DNA for the CDR3: TGCAACCAACCGTCGAAGGGTGGGGAGACCCAGTACTTC. The rearrangement joins TRBV20-1 to TRBJ2-5; D gene unclear. The CDR3 extends over 13 amino acids. Germline V lookup: CDR1 DFQATT, CDR2 SNEGSKA (reference sequence).

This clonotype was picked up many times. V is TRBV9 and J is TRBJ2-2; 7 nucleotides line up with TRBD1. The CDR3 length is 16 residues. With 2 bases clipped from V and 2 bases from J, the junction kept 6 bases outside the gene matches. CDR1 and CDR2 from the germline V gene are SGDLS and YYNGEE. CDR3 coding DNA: TGTGCCAGCAGCGTGTACGGGACAGCTAACACCGGGGAGCTGTTTTTT. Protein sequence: CASSVYGTANTGELFF.

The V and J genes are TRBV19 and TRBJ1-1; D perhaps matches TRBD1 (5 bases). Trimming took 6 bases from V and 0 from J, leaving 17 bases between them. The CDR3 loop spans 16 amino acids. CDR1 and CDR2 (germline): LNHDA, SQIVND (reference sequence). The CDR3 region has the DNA TGTGCCAGTAGGGAGGGGAGACAGATCATGAACACTGAAGCTTTCTTT. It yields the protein CASREGRQIMNTEAFF.

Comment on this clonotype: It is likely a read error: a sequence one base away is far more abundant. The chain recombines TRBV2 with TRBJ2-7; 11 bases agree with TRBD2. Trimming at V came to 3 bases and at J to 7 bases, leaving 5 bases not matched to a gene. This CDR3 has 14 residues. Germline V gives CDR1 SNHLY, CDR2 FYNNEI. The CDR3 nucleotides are TGTGCCAGCAGTGATGCTAGCGGGAGGAATGAGCAGTACTTC. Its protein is CASSDASGRNEQYF.

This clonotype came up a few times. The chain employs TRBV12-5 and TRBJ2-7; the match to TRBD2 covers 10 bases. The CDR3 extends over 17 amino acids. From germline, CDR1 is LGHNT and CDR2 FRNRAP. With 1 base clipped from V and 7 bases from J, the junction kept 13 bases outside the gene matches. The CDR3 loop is CASGLGGWLAGVEEQYF. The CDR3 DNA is TGTGCTAGTGGTTTGGGGGGGTGGCTAGCGGGAGTGGAAGAGCAGTACTTC.

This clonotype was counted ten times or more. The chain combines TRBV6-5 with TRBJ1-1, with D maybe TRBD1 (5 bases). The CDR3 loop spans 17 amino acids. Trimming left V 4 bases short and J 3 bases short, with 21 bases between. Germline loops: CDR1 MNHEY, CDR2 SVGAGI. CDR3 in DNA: TGTGCCAGCAGTTTGTCCGGGACTCAAAGACGGGACACTGAAGCTTTCTTT. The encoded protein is CASSLSGTQRRDTEAFF.

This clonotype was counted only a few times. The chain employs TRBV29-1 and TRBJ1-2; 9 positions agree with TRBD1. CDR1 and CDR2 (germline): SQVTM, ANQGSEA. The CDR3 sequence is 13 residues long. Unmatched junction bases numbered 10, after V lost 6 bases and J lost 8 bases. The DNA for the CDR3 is TGCAGCGTCGCACCACAGGGGGCGGCAGGCTACACCTTC. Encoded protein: CSVAPQGAAGYTF.

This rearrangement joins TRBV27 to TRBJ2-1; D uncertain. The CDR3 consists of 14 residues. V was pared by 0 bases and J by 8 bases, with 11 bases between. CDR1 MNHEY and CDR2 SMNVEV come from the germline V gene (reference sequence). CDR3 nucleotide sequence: TGTGCCAGCAGTTTATCGGCCCATAGGGATGAGCAGTTCTTC. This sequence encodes CASSLSAHRDEQFF.

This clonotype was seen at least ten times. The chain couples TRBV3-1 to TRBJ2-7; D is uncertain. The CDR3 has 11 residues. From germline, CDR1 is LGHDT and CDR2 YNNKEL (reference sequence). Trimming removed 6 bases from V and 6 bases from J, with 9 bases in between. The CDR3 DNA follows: TGTGCCAGCAGTCGCAGAGGCGAGCAGTACTTC. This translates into CASSRRGEQYF.

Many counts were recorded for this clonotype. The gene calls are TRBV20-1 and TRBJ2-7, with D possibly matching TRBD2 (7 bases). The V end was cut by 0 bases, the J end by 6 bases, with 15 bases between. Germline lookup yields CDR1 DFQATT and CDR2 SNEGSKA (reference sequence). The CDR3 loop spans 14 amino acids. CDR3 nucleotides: TGCAGTGCTAGAGATAAGGGGGGGACCGCCGAGCAGTACTTC. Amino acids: CSARDKGGTAEQYF.

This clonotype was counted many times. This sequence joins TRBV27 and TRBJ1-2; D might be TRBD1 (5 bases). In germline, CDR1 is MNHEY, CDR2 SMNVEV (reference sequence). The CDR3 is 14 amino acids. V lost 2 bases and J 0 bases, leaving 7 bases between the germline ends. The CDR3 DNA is TGTGCCAGCAGTTTAGGACATACTAACTATGGCTACACCTTC. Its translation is CASSLGHTNYGYTF.

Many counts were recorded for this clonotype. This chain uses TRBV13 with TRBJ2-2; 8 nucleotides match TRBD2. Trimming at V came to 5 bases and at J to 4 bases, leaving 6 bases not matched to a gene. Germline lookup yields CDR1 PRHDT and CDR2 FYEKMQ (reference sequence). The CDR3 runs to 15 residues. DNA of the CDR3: TGTGCCAGCAGCCGTAGCGGGGAGGCCACCGGGGAGCTGTTTTTT. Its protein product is CASSRSGEATGELFF. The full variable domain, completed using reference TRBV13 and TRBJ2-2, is AAGVIQSPRHLIKEKRETATLKCYPIPRHDTVYWYQQGPGQDPQFLISFYEKMQSDKGSIPDRFSAQQFSDYHSELNMSSLELGDSALYFCASSRSGEATGELFFGEGSRLTVL.

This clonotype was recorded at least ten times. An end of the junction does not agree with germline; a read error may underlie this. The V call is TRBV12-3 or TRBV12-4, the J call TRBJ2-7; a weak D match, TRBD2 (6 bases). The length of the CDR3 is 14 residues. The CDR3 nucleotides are TGTGCCAGCAGTTTAGGGACCGGGAGAACCGGCATGAACTTC. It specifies CASSLGTGRTGMNF.